These T cell receptor beta chains were read from a single sample in a study of blood T cell repertoires in COVID-19. The method was immunoSEQ multiplex PCR; TCRdb's version includes in-frame clones alone and lacks a portion of them. Here the sample spans about 250,000 clones, 83% being singletons. The sequenced sample was PBMCs or T cells enriched from blood (not recorded which). These receptors all stem from a woman aged 40 to 49 who had been exposed to COVID-19. The CDR3 runs from the conserved cysteine through the conserved F or W. The D gene is left open where the match is weak. Not all rows give a size; the values are once, few, many and, for expanded clones, a class.

V gene	D gene	J gene	clone size	CDR3 DNA	CDR3 protein
TRBV9	.	TRBJ2-4	.	TGTGCCAGCAGCGTAGGAGGGGGCAAAAACATTCAGTACTTC	CASSVGGGKNIQYF
TRBV12-3/TRBV12-4	.	TRBJ1-4	.	TGTGCCAGCAGTCACAGGAGCAGAGAAAAACTGTTTTTT	CASSHRSREKLFF
TRBV7-9	.	TRBJ1-4	.	TGTGCCAGCGCCCGTCTAGGGGCACGCGAAAAACTGTTTTTT	CASARLGAREKLFF
TRBV7-9	TRBD1	TRBJ1-1	.	TGTGCCAGCAGCTTGACAGGGAGCGCTGAAGCTTTCTTT	CASSLTGSAEAFF
TRBV6-5	.	TRBJ1-1	.	TGTGCCAGCAGTTACTCCGGGGGACCGACTGAAGCTTTCTTT	CASSYSGGPTEAFF
TRBV15	.	TRBJ1-6	.	TGTGCCACCAGCAGCCGCCGGGACTTTTATTCACCCCTCCACTTT	CATSSRRDFYSPLHF
TRBV7-9	.	TRBJ1-5	.	TGTGCCAGCAGGCGTCAGGGGAGCAATCAGCCCCAGCATTTT	CASRRQGSNQPQHF
TRBV6-6	TRBD1	TRBJ2-1	.	TGTGCCAGCACCGGACGACAGGGCCTCTACAATGAGCAGTTCTTC	CASTGRQGLYNEQFF
TRBV6-5	.	TRBJ2-7	few	TGTGCCAGCAGGGCCGGGACAACGGGATCCTACGAGCAGTACTTC	CASRAGTTGSYEQYF
TRBV6-1	.	TRBJ1-6	.	TGTGCCAGCAGTTCCCTCGGACAATCATCACCCCTCCACTTT	CASSSLGQSSPLHF
TRBV11-2	.	TRBJ1-2	.	TGTGCCAGCAGCTTAGCTGGAGGTAATGGCTACACCTTC	CASSLAGGNGYTF
TRBV18	.	TRBJ1-4	few	TGTGCCAGCTCGTCTGCAACTAATGAAAAACTGTTTTTT	CASSSATNEKLFF
TRBV29-1	TRBD1	TRBJ2-5	.	TGCAGCGCGTGGACAGGAGAGACCCAGTACTTC	CSAWTGETQYF
TRBV5-1	TRBD1	TRBJ2-2	.	TGCGCCAGCAGCCTGGGGACAGATCGTTTCACCGGGGAGCTGTTTTTT	CASSLGTDRFTGELFF
TRBV6-5	TRBD1	TRBJ1-1	.	TGTGCCAGCAGTCCGATCCGGGACAGTGAAGCTTTCTTT	CASSPIRDSEAFF
TRBV19	.	TRBJ1-2	.	TGTGCCAGTAGTAACCGGGACTATGGCTACACCTTC	CASSNRDYGYTF
TRBV19	.	TRBJ1-2	few	TGTGCCAGTAGTATCTCGAATCAAGGGCAGGGAGGTGGCTACACCTTC	CASSISNQGQGGGYTF
TRBV2	TRBD1	TRBJ2-7	.	TGTGCCAGCAGTGACACAGGGGGTAGAATCGAGCAGTACTTC	CASSDTGGRIEQYF
TRBV7-8	TRBD1	TRBJ1-3	.	TGTGCCAGCAGCCCACAGGGGCGAACTTTGAGAAACACCATATATTTT	CASSPQGRTLRNTIYF
TRBV7-3	TRBD1	TRBJ2-2	.	TGTGCCAGCAGAGAAGGACAGGGAGACACCGGGGAGCTGTTTTTT	CASREGQGDTGELFF
TRBV18	TRBD1	TRBJ1-2	once	TGTGCCAGCTCACCATATAGGACAGGAGATTATGGCTACACCTTC	CASSPYRTGDYGYTF
TRBV7-3	.	TRBJ1-6	.	TGTGCCAGCAGCTTAATGTCTCGGGGAGCTAATTCACCCCTCCACTTT	CASSLMSRGANSPLHF
TRBV13	TRBD1	TRBJ1-5	.	TGTGCCAGCAGCTTAGGGGGGGACAGGTCCCAGCCCCAGCATTTT	CASSLGGDRSQPQHF
TRBV18	.	TRBJ1-2	.	TGTGCCAGCTCACTCGGGACTGGGGGAGATGGCTACACCTTC	CASSLGTGGDGYTF
TRBV18	TRBD1	TRBJ1-2	.	TGTGCCAGCTCACCAGAGGGACAGGGGGCAGCTTCGGGTGGCTACACCTTC	CASSPEGQGAASGGYTF
TRBV3-1/TRBV3-2	TRBD1	TRBJ2-5	.	TGTGCCAGCAGCCAAGCGGGCGGACAGGGGGCTTGGGAGACCCAGTACTTC	CASSQAGGQGAWETQYF
TRBV10-3	TRBD1	TRBJ1-6	.	TGTGCCATCCACGGGACAGTGGATTCACCCCTCCACTTT	CAIHGTVDSPLHF
TRBV5-1	.	TRBJ1-1	.	TGCGCCAGCATGCCCCGGGGACATTTGAACACTGAAGCTTTCTTT	CASMPRGHLNTEAFF
TRBV12-3/TRBV12-4	.	TRBJ1-5	.	TGTGCCAGCAGTCCCCTGGAGCGGCCCCAGCATTTT	CASSPLERPQHF
TRBV5-1	.	TRBJ2-5	few	TGCGCCAGCCGGAGACAGATCCAAGAGACCCAGTACTTC	CASRRQIQETQYF
TRBV3-1/TRBV3-2	TRBD1	TRBJ1-4	.	TGTGCCAGCAGCGAAACAGGGGTTGAAAAACTGTTTTTT	CASSETGVEKLFF
TRBV4-1	.	TRBJ1-1	.	TGCGCCAGCAGCCAAGATATAGGGGCGGTGAACACTGAAGCTTTCTTT	CASSQDIGAVNTEAFF
TRBV12-3/TRBV12-4	.	TRBJ2-7	.	TGTGCCAGCAGACGTTCCGGGCGAGGGGAGCAGTACTTC	CASRRSGRGEQYF
TRBV6-5	TRBD1	TRBJ1-2	.	TGTGCCAGCAGGGGGGACAGCTATGGCTACACCTTC	CASRGDSYGYTF
TRBV20-1	.	TRBJ1-1	.	TGCAGTGGGGTCCGGGACACTGAAGCTTTCTTT	CSGVRDTEAFF
TRBV18	.	TRBJ1-1	.	TGTGCCAGCTCGCCACGGACAGACACTGAAGCTTTCTTT	CASSPRTDTEAFF
TRBV5-5	.	TRBJ2-4	.	TGTGCCAGCAGCACCGGACTCACAGTAGCCAAAAACATTCAGTACTTC	CASSTGLTVAKNIQYF
TRBV6-2/TRBV6-3	.	TRBJ1-1	.	TGTGCCAGCAGTTACCTAATGGACAAGATGAACACTGAAGCTTTCTTT	CASSYLMDKMNTEAFF
TRBV19	TRBD2	TRBJ2-5	few	TGTGCCAGTAGCCAGGGGAGCGGGGGCGTCGCGACCCAGTACTTC	CASSQGSGGVATQYF
TRBV14	.	TRBJ2-2	.	TGTGCCAGCAGCCAAGGGGTGACACCTCTGGGCACCGGGGAGCTGTTTTTT	CASSQGVTPLGTGELFF